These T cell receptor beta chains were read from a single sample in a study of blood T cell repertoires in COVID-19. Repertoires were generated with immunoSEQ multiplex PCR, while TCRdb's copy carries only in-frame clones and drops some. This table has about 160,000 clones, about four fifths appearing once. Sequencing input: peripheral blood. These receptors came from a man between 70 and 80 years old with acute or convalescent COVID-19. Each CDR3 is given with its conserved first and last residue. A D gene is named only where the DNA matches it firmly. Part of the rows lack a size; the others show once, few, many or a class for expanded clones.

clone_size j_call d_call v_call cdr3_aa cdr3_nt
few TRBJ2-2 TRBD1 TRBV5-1 CASSLARDRATGELFF TGCGCCAGCAGCTTGGCCCGGGACAGGGCCACCGGGGAGCTGTTTTTT
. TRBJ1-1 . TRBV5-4 CASSFQGPDEAFF TGTGCCAGCAGCTTTCAGGGGCCTGACGAAGCTTTCTTT
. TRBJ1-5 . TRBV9 CASSVGGQNHQPQHF TGTGCCAGCAGCGTAGGCGGGCAGAATCATCAGCCCCAGCATTTT
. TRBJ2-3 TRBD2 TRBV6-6 CASSGAGVSDTQYF TGTGCCAGCAGCGGAGCGGGAGTATCGGATACGCAGTATTTT
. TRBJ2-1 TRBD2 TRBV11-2 CASSLELTRGGRDDNEQFF TGTGCCAGCAGCTTAGAACTTACCAGGGGCGGGAGGGACGACAATGAGCAGTTCTTC
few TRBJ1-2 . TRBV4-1 CASSQDSAWPGAGGYGYTF TGCGCCAGCAGCCAAGATTCCGCTTGGCCGGGGGCGGGAGGCTATGGCTACACCTTC
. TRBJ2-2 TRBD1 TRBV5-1 CASSYGGTGSTGELFF TGCGCCAGCAGCTATGGTGGGACAGGGAGTACCGGGGAGCTGTTTTTT
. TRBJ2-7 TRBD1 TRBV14 CASSAFRGRGGRTHEQYF TGTGCCAGCAGCGCTTTCAGGGGGCGTGGGGGGCGAACCCACGAGCAGTACTTC
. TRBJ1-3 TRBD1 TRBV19 CASRVRTGQSSGNTIYF TGTGCCAGTAGGGTTAGGACAGGGCAGAGCTCTGGAAACACCATATATTTT
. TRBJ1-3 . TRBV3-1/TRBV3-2 CASSPEFIGGGNTIYF TGTGCCAGCAGCCCCGAGTTTATCGGTGGTGGAAACACCATATATTTT
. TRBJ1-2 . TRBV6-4 CASSEQAGAADGYTF TGTGCCAGCAGTGAACAGGCAGGGGCTGCGGATGGCTACACCTTC
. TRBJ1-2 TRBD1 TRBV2 CASSEGQGAVMSGYTF TGTGCCAGCAGTGAAGGGCAGGGGGCCGTCATGAGTGGCTACACCTTC
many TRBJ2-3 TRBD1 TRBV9 CASSAQGGASDTQYF TGTGCCAGCAGTGCCCAAGGGGGCGCGTCGGATACGCAGTATTTT
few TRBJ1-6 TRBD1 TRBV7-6 CASSAGQTNNSPLHF TGTGCCAGCAGCGCGGGACAGACTAATAATTCACCCCTCCACTTT
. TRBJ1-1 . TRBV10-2 CASSDGQEAFF TGCGCCAGCAGTGATGGGCAGGAAGCTTTCTTT
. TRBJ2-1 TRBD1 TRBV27 CASSAGTGPNNEQFF TGTGCCAGCAGTGCCGGGACAGGGCCCAACAATGAGCAGTTCTTC
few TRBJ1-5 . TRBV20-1 CSASKGKEGVDGPQHF TGCAGTGCTAGTAAAGGGAAAGAGGGGGTAGATGGGCCCCAGCATTTT
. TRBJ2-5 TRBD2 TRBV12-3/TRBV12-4 CASRGGPGETQYF TGTGCCAGTCGGGGGGGGCCCGGGGAGACCCAGTACTTC
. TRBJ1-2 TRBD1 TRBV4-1 CASSRTGDRGYTF TGCGCCAGCAGCCGGACAGGGGATCGGGGCTACACCTTC
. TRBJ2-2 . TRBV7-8 CASSHSEVAGELFF TGTGCCAGCAGCCACTCCGAGGTCGCCGGGGAGCTGTTTTTT
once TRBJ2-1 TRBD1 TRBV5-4 CASSTGRDRDLNEQFF TGTGCCAGCAGCACAGGCAGGGACAGGGACCTAAATGAGCAGTTCTTC
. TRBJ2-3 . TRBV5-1 CASSLDERGTQYF TGCGCCAGCAGCTTGGACGAAAGGGGTACGCAGTATTTT
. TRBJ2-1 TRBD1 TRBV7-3 CASSPGTASYNEQFF TGTGCCAGCAGCCCAGGGACAGCCTCCTACAATGAGCAGTTCTTC
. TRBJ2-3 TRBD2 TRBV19 CASSPRTSGREDTQYF TGTGCCAGTAGTCCACGGACTAGCGGGAGGGAAGATACGCAGTATTTT
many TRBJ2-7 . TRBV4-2 CASSQGAGSNTYEQYF TGTGCCAGCAGCCAAGGTGCGGGGAGTAACACCTACGAGCAGTACTTC
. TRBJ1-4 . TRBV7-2 CASSLSSGNTNEKLFF TGTGCCAGCAGCTTATCCTCAGGGAACACTAATGAAAAACTGTTTTTT
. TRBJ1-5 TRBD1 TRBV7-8 CASSPQTGGNQPQHF TGTGCCAGCAGCCCCCAGACAGGGGGCAATCAGCCCCAGCATTTT
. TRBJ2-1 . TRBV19 CASSIYQGTYNEQFF TGTGCCAGTAGTATATACCAGGGCACCTACAATGAGCAGTTCTTC
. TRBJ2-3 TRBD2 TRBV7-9 CASSSRGGVTDTQYF TGTGCCAGCAGCTCCCGGGGGGGGGTTACAGATACGCAGTATTTT
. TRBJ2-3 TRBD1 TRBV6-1 CASSGPRQGAGTDTQYF TGTGCCAGCAGTGGGCCTAGACAGGGGGCGGGCACAGATACGCAGTATTTT
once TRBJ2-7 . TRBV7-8 CASSLVLAGAPYEQYF TGTGCCAGCAGCTTAGTTTTGGCAGGGGCTCCCTACGAGCAGTACTTC
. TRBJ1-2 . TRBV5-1 CASSFEAPYGYTF TGCGCCAGCAGCTTCGAGGCGCCCTATGGCTACACCTTC
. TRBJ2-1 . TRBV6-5 CASKARALYNEQFF TGTGCCAGCAAGGCCAGGGCGCTCTACAATGAGCAGTTCTTC
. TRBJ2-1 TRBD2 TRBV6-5 CASSYVSGAAYNEQFF TGTGCCAGCAGTTACGTGAGCGGGGCGGCCTACAATGAGCAGTTCTTC
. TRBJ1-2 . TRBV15 CATSRAGINYGYTF TGTGCCACCAGCAGAGCAGGGATAAACTATGGCTACACCTTC
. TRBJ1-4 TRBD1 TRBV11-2 CASSSRAGGGYGEKLFF TGTGCCAGCAGCTCGCGTGCAGGGGGCGGATATGGTGAAAAACTGTTTTTT
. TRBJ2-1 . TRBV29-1 CSVTTSARRLLRFF TGCAGCGTTACAACCTCAGCGCGCCGACTGCTAAGGTTCTTC
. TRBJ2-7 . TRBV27 CASSSLTRSYEQYF TGTGCCAGCAGTTCCTTGACTCGCTCCTACGAGCAGTACTTC
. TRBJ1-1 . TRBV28 CASSLTGYGSEAFF TGTGCCAGCAGTTTAACAGGGTATGGGTCTGAAGCTTTCTTT
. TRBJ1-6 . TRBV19 CASSILGANSPLHF TGTGCCAGTAGTATTTTGGGGGCGAATTCACCCCTCCACTTT
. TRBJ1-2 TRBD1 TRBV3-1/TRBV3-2 CASSRGDRSNGYTF TGTGCCAGCAGCCGAGGGGACAGAAGTAATGGCTACACCTTC
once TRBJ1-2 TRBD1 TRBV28 CASRGDSGYGYTF TGTGCCAGCAGGGGGGACAGCGGGTATGGCTACACCTTC
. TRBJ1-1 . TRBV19 CASSPRNYGEAFF TGTGCCAGTAGTCCTCGGAACTACGGGGAAGCTTTCTTT
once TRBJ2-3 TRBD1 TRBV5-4 CASSLDRGQDTQYF TGTGCCAGCAGCTTAGACAGGGGCCAGGATACGCAGTATTTT
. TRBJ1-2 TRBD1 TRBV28 CASSSGTGGGYTF TGTGCCAGCAGTTCCGGGACAGGGGGTGGCTACACCTTC
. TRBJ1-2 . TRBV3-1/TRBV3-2 CASSETESGYTF TGTGCCAGCAGCGAGACAGAGTCCGGCTACACCTTC
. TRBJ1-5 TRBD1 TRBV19 CASSIPGGMTQHF TGTGCCAGTAGTATTCCAGGGGGTATGACCCAGCATTTT
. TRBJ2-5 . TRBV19 CASQQGLGIRETQYF TGTGCCAGTCAACAGGGTTTGGGTATTCGGGAGACCCAGTACTTC
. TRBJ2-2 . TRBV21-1 CASTPGPGTGELFF TGTGCCAGCACCCCAGGGCCGGGCACCGGGGAGCTGTTTTTT
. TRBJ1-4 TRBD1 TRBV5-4 CASSSGGENEKLFF TGTGCCAGCAGCTCAGGGGGCGAGAATGAAAAACTGTTTTTT
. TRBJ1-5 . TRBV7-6 CASSQMSGSNQPQHF TGTGCCAGCAGCCAAATGTCCGGGAGCAATCAGCCCCAGCATTTT
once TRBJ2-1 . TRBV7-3 CASSLTTKGGEQFF TGTGCCAGCAGCTTGACTACCAAGGGTGGTGAGCAGTTCTTC